The entry that follows covers one T cell receptor (beta chain) sequence. Its antigen is unknown. Between the trimmed V and J ends, which lost 5 bases and 3 bases, there was a span of 14 bases. Germline V gene data show CDR1 as SNHLY and CDR2 as FYNNEI. The CDR3 sequence is 15 residues long. This specimen belongs to a study of blood T cells in healthy people across ages. The authors ran a second PCR of 7 to 11 cycles using a sample-barcoded 5' primer and a J-beta primer mix. One entry per CDR3 protein results from TCRdb running MiXCR on the 5' RACE reads. There are about 780,000 distinct CDR3 sequences in the sample; 35% to 50% occur only once, and 15% to 20% lies in the top ten. The study's findings and limits: Strongly correlated with naive T cell percentage was TCR beta diversity.

The source material was blood. The receptor was derived from a man older than 75 in good health. The rearrangement uses TRBV2 and TRBJ2-1, with no clear D. This CDR3 reads CASSPLPIFYNEQFF. The CDR3 DNA follows: TGTGCCAGCAGTCCACTACCCATTTTCTACAATGAGCAGTTCTTC.